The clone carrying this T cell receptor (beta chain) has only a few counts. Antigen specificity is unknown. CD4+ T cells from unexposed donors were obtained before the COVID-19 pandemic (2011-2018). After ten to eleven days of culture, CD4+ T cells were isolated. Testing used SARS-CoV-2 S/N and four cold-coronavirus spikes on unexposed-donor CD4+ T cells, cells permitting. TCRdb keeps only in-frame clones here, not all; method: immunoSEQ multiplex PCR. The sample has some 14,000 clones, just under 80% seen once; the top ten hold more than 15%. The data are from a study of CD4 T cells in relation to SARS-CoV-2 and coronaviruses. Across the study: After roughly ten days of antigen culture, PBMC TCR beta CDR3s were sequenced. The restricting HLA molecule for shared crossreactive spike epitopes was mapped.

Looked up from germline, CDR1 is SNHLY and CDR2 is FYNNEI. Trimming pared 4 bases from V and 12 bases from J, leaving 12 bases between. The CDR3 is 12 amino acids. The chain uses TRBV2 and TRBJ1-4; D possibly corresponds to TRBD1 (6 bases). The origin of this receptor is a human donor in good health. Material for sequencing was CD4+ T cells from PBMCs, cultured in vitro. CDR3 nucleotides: TGTGCCAGCAGTGCCGGACAGAAAGAACTGTTTTTT. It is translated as CASSAGQKELFF.